The sample holds a few counts of the clone carrying this T cell receptor (beta chain). The antigen is unknown. The sample originates from a study of cytomegalovirus exposure and HLA in healthy donors. Study-level results: Across donors, sequencing depth was assumed by presence/absence analyses to be roughly uniform.

PCR primers comprised 60 Vbeta and 13 Jbeta primers. TCRdb's table, derived via immunoSEQ multiplex PCR, lists solely in-frame clones and lacks some. The sample lists about 120,000 clones, 10% occurring once. This clonotype was obtained from a woman between 18 and 29 years old in good health and CMV-seropositive. Sequencing input: PBMCs.

The CDR3 reads CASSFESRYTEAFF. CDR3 sequence (DNA): TGTGCCAGCAGCTTCGAGTCGAGATACACTGAAGCTTTCTTT. The gene calls are TRBV7-9 and TRBJ1-1; D uncertain. V was shortened by 3 bases and J by 3 bases, with 11 bases between the two germline ends. This CDR3 is built from 14 residues. Germline values: CDR1 SEHNR, CDR2 FQNEAQ (reference sequence). The entire variable domain, with the rest obtained from reference TRBV7-9 and TRBJ1-1, is as follows: DTGVSQNPRHKITKRGQNVTFRCDPISEHNRLYWYRQTLGQGPEFLTYFQNEAQLEKSRLLSDRFSAERPKGSFSTLEIQRTEQGDSAMYLCASSFESRYTEAFFGQGTRLTVV.